This TCR beta chain was retrieved from a study of OX40 agonist ivuxolimab in advanced cancers. Study overall: It was ivuxolimab, an agonistic anti-OX40 (CD134) antibody, that patients were treated with. Three individuals attained partial responses, comprising one hepatocellular carcinoma case and two cutaneous melanoma cases.

Sequencing used immunoSEQ multiplex PCR; TCRdb keeps in-frame clones, though not all of them. The sample contains about 72,000 clones, 80% to 90% of which appear only once. The CDR3 spans 12 residues. The germline V gene encodes CDR1 SQVTM and CDR2 ANQGSEA. V was cut by 2 bases and J by 3 bases, with 7 bases left in between. As regards this clone: Its antigen is not known.

Study-wide results and limits: In the 0.1 to 3.0 mg/kg range, CD4+ and CD8+ blood T cells had expanded clonally by week 6. The study did not work out the antigen specificity of the expanded peripheral T cells.

The specimen comprised CD4+ or CD8+ T cells sorted from blood, sampled in a trial of the OX40 agonist ivuxolimab. V gene TRBV29-1 combines with J gene TRBJ1-2; D call uncertain. This receptor was taken from an adult with an advanced solid tumor such as melanoma, head and neck, liver or kidney cancer. DNA of the CDR3: TGCAGCGTTGAATTGGAGGACTATGGCTACACCTTC. Protein product: CSVELEDYGYTF.